This TCR beta chain derives from a study of blood T cells in healthy people across ages. Germline lookup yields CDR1 DFQATT and CDR2 SNEGSKA (reference sequence). The CDR3 has 16 amino acids. Trimming pared 2 bases from V and 0 bases from J, leaving 14 bases between. The authors ran a second PCR of about 6 to 11 cycles using a sample-barcoded 5' primer and a J-beta primer mix. Sequencing of every sample gave 2.5 million or more CDR3-containing paired-end reads. From the 5' RACE reads, TCRdb called clonotypes with MiXCR, one entry per CDR3 protein. The sample records approximately 1,000,000 distinct CDR3 sequences, around two fifths being singletons. This clonotype has a handful of counts.

The gene calls are TRBV20-1 and TRBJ2-4; maybe TRBD1 (5 bases). The TCR originated in a young man in good health. What was sequenced was blood. The CDR3 spells CSARSFLGVAKNIQYF. In DNA form, the CDR3 reads TGCAGTGCTAGATCCTTTTTAGGGGTAGCCAAAAACATTCAGTACTTC.